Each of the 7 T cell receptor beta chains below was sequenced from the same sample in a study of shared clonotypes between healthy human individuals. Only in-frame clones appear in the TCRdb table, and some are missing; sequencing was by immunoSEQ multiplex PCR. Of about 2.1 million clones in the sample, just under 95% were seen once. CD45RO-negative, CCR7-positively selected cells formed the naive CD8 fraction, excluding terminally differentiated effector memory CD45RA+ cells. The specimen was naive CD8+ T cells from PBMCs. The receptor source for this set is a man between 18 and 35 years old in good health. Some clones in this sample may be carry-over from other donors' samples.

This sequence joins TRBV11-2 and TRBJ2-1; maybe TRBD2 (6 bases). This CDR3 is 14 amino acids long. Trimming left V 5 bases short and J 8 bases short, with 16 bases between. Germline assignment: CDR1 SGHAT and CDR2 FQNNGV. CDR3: CASSSGPPRDEQFF. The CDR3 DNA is TGTGCCAGCAGCAGCGGGCCCCCCCGGGATGAGCAGTTCTTC.

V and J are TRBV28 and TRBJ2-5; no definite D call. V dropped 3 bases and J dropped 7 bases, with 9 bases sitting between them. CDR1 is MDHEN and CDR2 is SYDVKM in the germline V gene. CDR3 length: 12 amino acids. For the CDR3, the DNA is TGTGCCAGCAGTTTTCTAGATGGGACCCAGTACTTC. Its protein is CASSFLDGTQYF. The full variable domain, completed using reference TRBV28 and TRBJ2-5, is DVKVTQSSRYLVKRTGEKVFLECVQDMDHENMFWYRQDPGLGLRLIYFSYDVKMKEKGDIPEGYSVSREKKERFSLILESASTNQTSMYLCASSFLDGTQYFGPGTRLLVL.

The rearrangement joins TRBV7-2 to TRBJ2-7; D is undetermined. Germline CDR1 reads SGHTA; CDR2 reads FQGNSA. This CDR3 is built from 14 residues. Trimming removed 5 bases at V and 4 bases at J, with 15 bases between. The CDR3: CASSPLLGFYEQYF. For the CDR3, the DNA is TGTGCCAGCAGCCCTCTCCTGGGTTTTTACGAGCAGTACTTC.

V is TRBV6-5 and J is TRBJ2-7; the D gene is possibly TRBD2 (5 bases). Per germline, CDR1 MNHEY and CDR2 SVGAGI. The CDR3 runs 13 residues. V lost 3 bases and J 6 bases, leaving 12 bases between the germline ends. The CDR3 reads CASSYTGKAEQYF. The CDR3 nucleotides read TGTGCCAGCAGTTATACCGGGAAGGCCGAGCAGTACTTC.

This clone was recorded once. CDR3 sequence: CASSTRTGFGEQFF. The CDR3 nucleotides are TGTGCCAGTAGTACTCGGACAGGGTTCGGTGAGCAGTTCTTC. The V and J genes are TRBV19 and TRBJ2-1, with 8 nucleotides matching TRBD1. From germline, CDR1 is LNHDA and CDR2 SQIVND (reference sequence). V lost 4 bases and J lost 9; bases outside the gene matches: 8. The CDR3 has 14 amino acids.

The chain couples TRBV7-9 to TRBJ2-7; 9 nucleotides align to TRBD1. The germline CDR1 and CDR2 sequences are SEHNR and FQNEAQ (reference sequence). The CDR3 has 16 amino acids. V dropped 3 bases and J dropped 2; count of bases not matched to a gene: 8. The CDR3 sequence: CASSFLIGQGTYEQYF. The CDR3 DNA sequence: TGTGCCAGCAGCTTTTTAATTGGACAGGGGACCTACGAGCAGTACTTC.

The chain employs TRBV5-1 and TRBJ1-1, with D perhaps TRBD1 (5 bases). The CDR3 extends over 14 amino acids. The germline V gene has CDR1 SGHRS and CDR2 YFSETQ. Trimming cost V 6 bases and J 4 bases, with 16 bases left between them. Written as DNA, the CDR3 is TGCGCCAGCACTTGGGGACCAACAGGCACTGAAGCTTTCTTT. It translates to CASTWGPTGTEAFF.